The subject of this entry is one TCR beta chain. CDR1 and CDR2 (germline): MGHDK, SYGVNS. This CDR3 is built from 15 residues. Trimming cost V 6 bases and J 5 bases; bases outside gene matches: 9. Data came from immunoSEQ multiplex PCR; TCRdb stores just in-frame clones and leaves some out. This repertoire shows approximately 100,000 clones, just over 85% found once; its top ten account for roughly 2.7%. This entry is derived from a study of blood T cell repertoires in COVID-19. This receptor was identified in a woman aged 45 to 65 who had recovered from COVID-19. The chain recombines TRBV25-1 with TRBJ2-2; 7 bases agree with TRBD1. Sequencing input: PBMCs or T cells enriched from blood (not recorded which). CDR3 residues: CASRSDRERTGELFF. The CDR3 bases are TGTGCCAGCAGAAGTGACAGGGAGCGAACCGGGGAGCTGTTTTTT.